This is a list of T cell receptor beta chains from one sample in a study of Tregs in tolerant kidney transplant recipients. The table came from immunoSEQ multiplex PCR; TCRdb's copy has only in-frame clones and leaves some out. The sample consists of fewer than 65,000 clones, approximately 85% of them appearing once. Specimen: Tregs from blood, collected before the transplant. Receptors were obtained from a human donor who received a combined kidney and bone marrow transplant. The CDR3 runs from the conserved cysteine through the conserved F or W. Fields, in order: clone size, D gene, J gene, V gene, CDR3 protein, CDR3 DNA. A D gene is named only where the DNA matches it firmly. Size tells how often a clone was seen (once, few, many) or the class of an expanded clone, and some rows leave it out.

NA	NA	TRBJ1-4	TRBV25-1	CASSEYLNVEKLFF	TGTGCCAGCAGTGAATACCTGAACGTGGAAAAACTGTTTTTT
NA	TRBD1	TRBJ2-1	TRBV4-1	CASSQDQETGGYNEQFF	TGCGCCAGCAGCCAAGACCAAGAGACAGGGGGCTACAATGAGCAGTTCTTC
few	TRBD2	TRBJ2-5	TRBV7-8	CASSLRLAGVQETQYF	TGTGCCAGCAGCCTGAGACTAGCGGGAGTGCAAGAGACCCAGTACTTC
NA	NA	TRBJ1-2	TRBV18	CASSPRDTTNYGYTF	TGTGCCAGCTCACCACGGGACACGACTAACTATGGCTACACCTTC
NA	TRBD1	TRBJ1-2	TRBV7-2	CASSPRTGGDNYGYTF	TGTGCCAGCAGCCCCCGGACAGGGGGAGATAACTATGGCTACACCTTC
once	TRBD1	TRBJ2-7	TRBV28	CASSSYGQGAPPYEQYF	TGTGCCAGCAGTTCCTACGGTCAGGGGGCGCCCCCCTACGAGCAGTACTTC
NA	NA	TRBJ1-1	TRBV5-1	CASSQTFGRNTEAFF	TGCGCCAGCAGCCAAACCTTCGGCCGGAACACTGAAGCTTTCTTT
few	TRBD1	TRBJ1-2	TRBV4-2	CASSRDRGTDGYTF	TGTGCCAGCAGCCGTGACAGGGGGACGGATGGCTACACCTTC
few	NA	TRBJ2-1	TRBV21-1	CASINPPQREGSYNEQFF	TGTGCCAGCATCAACCCCCCCCAGCGGGAGGGATCCTACAATGAGCAGTTCTTC
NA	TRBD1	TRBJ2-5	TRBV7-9	CASSYRQGSGETQYF	TGTGCCAGCAGCTATCGACAGGGATCTGGGGAGACCCAGTACTTC
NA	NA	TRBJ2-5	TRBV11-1	CASSLGQKNQETQYF	TGTGCCAGCAGCTTAGGACAGAAGAACCAAGAGACCCAGTACTTC
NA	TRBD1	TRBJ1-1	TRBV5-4	CASSPRTGWNTEAFF	TGTGCCAGCAGCCCCAGGACAGGCTGGAACACTGAAGCTTTCTTT